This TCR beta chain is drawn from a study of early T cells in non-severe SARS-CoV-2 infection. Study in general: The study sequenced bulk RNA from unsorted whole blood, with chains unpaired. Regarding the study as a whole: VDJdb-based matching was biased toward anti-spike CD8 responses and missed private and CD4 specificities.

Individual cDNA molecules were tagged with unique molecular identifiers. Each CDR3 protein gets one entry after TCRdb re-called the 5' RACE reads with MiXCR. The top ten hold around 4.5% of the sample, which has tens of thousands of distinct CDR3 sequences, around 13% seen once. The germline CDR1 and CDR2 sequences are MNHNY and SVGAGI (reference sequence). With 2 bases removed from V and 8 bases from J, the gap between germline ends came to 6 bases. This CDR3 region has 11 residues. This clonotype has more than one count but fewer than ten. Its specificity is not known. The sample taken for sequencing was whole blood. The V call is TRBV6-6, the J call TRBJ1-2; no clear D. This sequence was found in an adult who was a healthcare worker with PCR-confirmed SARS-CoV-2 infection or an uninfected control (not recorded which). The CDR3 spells CASSYKDGYTF. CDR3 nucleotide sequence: TGTGCCAGCAGTTACAAGGACGGCTACACCTTC.